This T cell receptor (beta chain) was sequenced for a study of shared clonotypes between healthy human individuals. Assay: immunoSEQ multiplex PCR; the TCRdb copy retains only in-frame clones and omits some. The sample includes around 2.5 million clones, approximately 93% of them seen just once. Overall study results and limits: Only blood was sampled, and tissue TCR repertoires likely differ from blood ones. Memory subsets generally showed lower estimated richness than naive subsets.

A split of CD4+ cells into CD45RA+ naive and CD45RA-negative memory subsets was performed. Of note for this clone: Its antigen is unknown. Other DNA sequences in this sample translate to the same CDR3.

The CDR3 totals 15 residues. V gave up 4 bases and J gave up 0 bases, with 9 bases separating them. From germline, CDR1 is MDHEN and CDR2 SYDVKM. Sequencing input: naive CD4+ T cells from PBMCs. Subset defined: CD45RA+ positively selected. The chain uses TRBV28 and TRBJ1-4, with D maybe TRBD1 (5 bases). The origin of this receptor is a man aged 18 to 35 in good health. Some clones in this sample may be carry-over from other donors' samples. Here the CDR3 reads CASSSPGATNEKLFF. For the CDR3, the DNA is TGTGCCAGCAGTTCTCCGGGGGCAACTAATGAAAAACTGTTTTTT.